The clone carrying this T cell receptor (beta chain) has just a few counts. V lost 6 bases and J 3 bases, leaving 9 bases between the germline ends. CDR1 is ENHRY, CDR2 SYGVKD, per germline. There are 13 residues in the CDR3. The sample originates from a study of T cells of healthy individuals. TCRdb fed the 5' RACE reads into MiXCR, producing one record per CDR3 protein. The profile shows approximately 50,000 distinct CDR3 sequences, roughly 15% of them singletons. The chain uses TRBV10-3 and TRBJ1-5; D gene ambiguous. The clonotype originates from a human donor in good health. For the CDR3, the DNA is TGTGCCATCAGAGGCCAGGTCAATCAGCCCCAGCATTTT. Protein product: CAIRGQVNQPQHF.